This T cell receptor (beta chain) was captured by sequencing in a study of Ad26.COV2.S vaccination and SARS-CoV-2 variants. Study-level findings and limits: Vaccine recipients showed a spike-specific TCR breadth that was higher than in placebo recipients. Once vaccination had occurred, spike-specific CD8+ and CD4+ T cell responses reportedly showed substantial breadth.

For this clone: Its matching antigen is unknown.

Data came from immunoSEQ multiplex PCR; TCRdb stores just in-frame clones and leaves some out. The sample holds under 150,000 clones, roughly 90% seen once. The CDR3 is made up of 11 amino acids. Trimming removed 5 bases at V and 4 bases at J, with 5 bases between. The V gene's germline CDR1 is ENHRY and CDR2 SYGVKD. The chain couples TRBV10-3 to TRBJ2-5; D not resolved. The TCR comes from a human donor who had recovered from COVID-19. Material: peripheral blood, obtained after recovery from COVID-19. CDR3 residues: CAISFGETQYF. CDR3 sequence (DNA): TGTGCCATCAGTTTCGGAGAGACCCAGTACTTC.